Below, 16 T cell receptor beta chains from the same sample are listed, as sequenced in a study of T-cell reconstitution after alpha-beta-depleted transplantation in children. Unique molecular identifiers featured in how the TCRbeta library was prepared. TCRdb processed the PCR reads anew with MiXCR; each CDR3 protein has one entry. The sample consists of 600,000 or so distinct CDR3 sequences, 23% of them appearing once. This specimen was PBMCs, mostly from graft donor cells, taken 360 days after TCRalphabeta/CD19-depleted stem cell transplant. These receptors all come from a boy less than two years old who had a stem cell transplant for acute myeloid leukemia, so the T cells may come from the graft donor.

The V gene is TRBV28, the J gene TRBJ1-1; D perhaps matches TRBD1 (6 bases). CDR3 length: 14 residues. The germline CDR1 and CDR2 sequences are MDHEN and SYDVKM. V lost 3 bases to trimming and J lost 7 bases, with 15 bases between them. CDR3 region: CASSFLGGEIEAFF. CDR3 in DNA: TGTGCCAGCAGTTTCCTTGGGGGCGAGATTGAAGCTTTCTTT.

The chain is built from TRBV7-2 and TRBJ2-3; D may be TRBD2 (6 bases). This CDR3 is built from 15 residues. V shed 2 bases and J shed 2 bases, with 11 bases lying between them. The V gene's germline CDR1 is SGHTA and CDR2 FQGNSA. CDR3 in DNA: TGTGCCAGCAGCTTAAAACTAGCTGTCACAGATACGCAGTATTTT. It translates to CASSLKLAVTDTQYF.

This clonotype appeared a few times. V and J are TRBV4-3 and TRBJ2-1; D remains ambiguous. This CDR3 comprises 14 residues. The V gene's germline CDR1 is LGHNA and CDR2 YSLEER. V lost 1 base, J lost 9 bases, and 13 bases lay in between. As DNA, the CDR3 is TGCGCCAGCAGCCAAGGTGAAGCCTCCGGTGAGCAGTTCTTC. This codes for CASSQGEASGEQFF.

This clonotype was found many times. This chain links TRBV11-2 with TRBJ2-3; no firm D call. V was clipped by 0 bases and J by 0 bases, with 16 bases between them. Germline V gene lookup returns CDR1 SGHAT and CDR2 FQNNGV. The CDR3 is made up of 18 amino acids. The CDR3 loop reads CASSLEILLNPSTDTQYF. CDR3 DNA: TGTGCCAGCAGCTTAGAGATTTTGCTCAACCCGAGCACAGATACGCAGTATTTT.

This clonotype was seen ten or more times. V and J are TRBV29-1 and TRBJ1-1; perhaps TRBD1 as D (5 bases). This CDR3 contains 13 residues. V was trimmed by 7 bases and J by 0 bases, leaving 12 bases between them. Per germline, CDR1 SQVTM and CDR2 ANQGSEA. In DNA form, the CDR3 reads TGCAGCGCTGCTGGACACCTGAACACTGAAGCTTTCTTT. Translated, it gives CSAAGHLNTEAFF. Drawing the rest from reference TRBV29-1 and TRBJ1-1, the complete variable domain is SAVISQKPSRDICQRGTSLTIQCQVDSQVTMMFWYRQQPGQSLTLIATANQGSEATYESGFVIDKFPISRPNLTFSTLTVSNMSPEDSSIYLCSAAGHLNTEAFFGQGTRLTVV.

This clonotype was seen ten or more times. V gene TRBV28 combines with J gene TRBJ2-3; 11 bases are a match to TRBD1. Germline-derived CDR1 and CDR2 are MDHEN and SYDVKM. The CDR3 contains 17 residues. Losses at the gene ends were 10 bases for V and 4 bases for J; bases not matched to a gene: 16. CDR3 protein: CATYAKGQGEASDTQYF. CDR3 DNA sequence: TGTGCCACCTATGCGAAGGGACAGGGGGAAGCGTCAGATACGCAGTATTTT. Combining the CDR3 with reference TRBV28 and TRBJ2-3 gives the whole variable domain DVKVTQSSRYLVKRTGEKVFLECVQDMDHENMFWYRQDPGLGLRLIYFSYDVKMKEKGDIPEGYSVSREKKERFSLILESASTNQTSMYLCATYAKGQGEASDTQYFGPGTRLTVL.

V usage is TRBV19 and J usage is TRBJ1-1; D may be TRBD1 (5 bases). The CDR3 has 16 residues. V was clipped by 5 bases and J by 4 bases, with 20 bases between them. CDR1 and CDR2 (germline): LNHDA, SQIVND (reference sequence). This chain's CDR3 is CASSPGTAEEATEAFF. CDR3 in DNA: TGTGCCAGTAGTCCCGGGACGGCCGAGGAGGCCACTGAAGCTTTCTTT. Variable domain in full (rest from reference TRBV19 and TRBJ1-1): DGGITQSPKYLFRKEGQNVTLSCEQNLNHDAMYWYRQDPGQGLRLIYYSQIVNDFQKGDIAEGYSVSREKKESFPLTVTSAQKNPTAFYLCASSPGTAEEATEAFFGQGTRLTVV.

This clonotype occurred many times. This chain links TRBV7-9 with TRBJ2-7; D might be TRBD2 (5 bases). Trimming left V 1 base short and J 4 bases short, with 5 bases between. There are 12 residues in the CDR3. The germline V gene encodes CDR1 SEHNR and CDR2 FQNEAQ (reference sequence). CDR3 bases: TGTGCCAGCAGCTTAGTAGCGTACGAGCAGTACGTC. This sequence encodes CASSLVAYEQYV.

This clonotype was recorded at least ten times. The chain joins TRBV7-9 to TRBJ1-2; 9 bases match TRBD1. Trimming removed 5 bases from V and 0 bases from J; junction bases left unmatched: 13. Germline V lookup: CDR1 SEHNR, CDR2 FQNEAQ (reference sequence). This CDR3 is built from 18 residues. The CDR3 reads CASSGPGTGSGANYGYTF. CDR3 DNA sequence: TGTGCCAGCAGCGGTCCCGGGACAGGGTCCGGAGCTAACTATGGCTACACCTTC.

The chain carries TRBV6-2 or TRBV6-3 and TRBJ2-1; 9 nucleotides align to TRBD2. Trimming cost V 4 bases and J 6 bases; bases outside gene matches: 7. The CDR3 has 15 residues. Germline CDR1 is MNHEY and CDR2 is SVGEGT. The CDR3 reads CASSFRGGVVNEQFF. Here the CDR3 DNA reads TGTGCCAGCAGTTTCCGCGGGGGGGTCGTCAATGAGCAGTTCTTC.

This clonotype was seen many times. The chain couples TRBV20-1 to TRBJ1-1; TRBD1 matches at 10 bases. V shed 5 bases, J shed 4 bases, and the junction held 13 bases outside the gene matches. The length of the CDR3 is 16 residues. Germline-derived CDR1 and CDR2 are DFQATT and SNEGSKA (reference sequence). The CDR3 protein is CSALKDRGFDGTEAFF. CDR3 nucleotides: TGCAGTGCTCTTAAGGACAGGGGGTTTGATGGCACTGAAGCTTTCTTT.

This clonotype has a count of ten or more. This chain uses TRBV21-1 with TRBJ2-6. TRBV21-1 is shown as a pseudogene. The CDR3 is 20 amino acids. CDR3 in DNA: TGTGCCAGCAGCAACGCATATTCTACAGTAGACCCCTCTGGGGCCAACGTCCTGACTTTC. Residues: CASSNAYSTVDPSGANVLTF.

This clonotype was recorded at least ten times. This chain connects TRBV10-2 to TRBJ1-1; D gene ambiguous. Deletions cut 2 bases from V and 3 bases from J, with 10 bases between. The CDR3 has 14 amino acids. The germline V gene encodes CDR1 WSHSY and CDR2 SAAADI. CDR3 coding DNA: TGCGCCAGCAGTGAGCGGGCTCCGGACACTGAAGCTTTCTTT. Translating gives CASSERAPDTEAFF.

This clonotype was picked up a small number of times. The V and J genes are TRBV20-1 and TRBJ2-4, with TRBD1 matching over 7 bases. Germline CDR1 reads DFQATT; CDR2 reads SNEGSKA (reference sequence). The CDR3 consists of 14 residues. J was trimmed by 7 bases and V by 0 bases; bases with no gene match: 6. This CDR3 is CSARDVDRVNIQYF. The CDR3 DNA follows: TGCAGTGCTAGAGACGTCGACAGGGTCAACATTCAGTACTTC.

The count of this clonotype is one. The chain links TRBV19 to TRBJ2-7; TRBD1 might be the D (6 bases). The CDR3 runs 14 residues. CDR1 and CDR2 (germline): LNHDA, SQIVND (reference sequence). The V end lost 4 bases, the J end lost 0 bases, and 10 bases lay between the germline ends. CDR3 loop: CASSTTGLSYEQYF. The CDR3 nucleotides are TGTGCCAGTAGTACGACAGGTCTCTCCTACGAGCAGTACTTC.

The chain combines TRBV12-3 or TRBV12-4 with TRBJ1-3; TRBD1 agrees at 8 bases. V gave up 5 bases and J gave up 0 bases; unmatched junction bases: 9. The CDR3 covers 17 residues. DNA of the CDR3: TGTGCCAGCAGTCCGACAGGGGCCATAAGCTCTGGAAACACCATATATTTT. This codes for CASSPTGAISSGNTIYF.